A selection of T cell receptor beta chains follows, all from one sample in a study of somatic mutations in cytotoxic T cells in rheumatoid arthritis. Clones were read by immunoSEQ multiplex PCR, and TCRdb kept only the in-frame ones, dropping some. The repertoire holds 15,000 to 20,000 clones, with roughly 77% as singletons. Sample: CD8+ T cells sorted from blood. Receptors were obtained from an adult with rheumatoid arthritis. Both conserved end residues are part of each CDR3. The order of the fields is clone size, V gene, J gene, D gene, CDR3 DNA, CDR3 protein. The D gene is left open where the match is weak. A row's size may be missing; if present it is once, few, many or a size class.

NA	TRBV19	TRBJ1-2	NA	TGTGCCAGTAGTATGACACTAAACTATGGCTACACCTTC	CASSMTLNYGYTF
few	TRBV7-9	TRBJ1-1	NA	TGTGCCAGCAGCTTAACCTGGGGGAACACTGAAGCTTTCTTT	CASSLTWGNTEAFF
NA	TRBV14	TRBJ2-5	NA	TGTGCCAGCAGCCAAGGTGGCGGGTCGCGTTCGACCCAGTACTTC	CASSQGGGSRSTQYF
NA	TRBV29-1	TRBJ2-7	TRBD1	TGCAGCGCGACGGGACAGGGAGGCGAGCAGTACTTC	CSATGQGGEQYF
few	TRBV29-1	TRBJ2-7	NA	TGCAGCGTCCTATCTGGACAAGGCTACGAGCAGTACTTC	CSVLSGQGYEQYF
NA	TRBV4-2	TRBJ2-7	NA	TGTGCCAGCAGCCAAGATCGCGCGTCCCCCCTCTACGAGCAGTACTTC	CASSQDRASPLYEQYF
NA	TRBV5-4	TRBJ1-2	NA	TGTGCCAGCAGCTTGGTGGGAGGGCGTCACTATGGCTACACCTTC	CASSLVGGRHYGYTF
NA	TRBV11-3	TRBJ1-1	NA	TGTGCCAGCAGCCGAGGAAGGGCTGAAGCTTTCTTT	CASSRGRAEAFF
NA	TRBV27	TRBJ2-1	TRBD2	TGTGCCAGCAGTTCTCTAGCGGGGGGTGACAATGAGCAGTTCTTC	CASSSLAGGDNEQFF
NA	TRBV13	TRBJ2-5	NA	TGTGCCAGCAGCTCGCGGACAAACTCAATCTCAGAGACCCAGTACTTC	CASSSRTNSISETQYF
NA	TRBV7-8	TRBJ1-5	TRBD1	TGTGCCAGCAGCCCAGACAGGGGTGGGCAGCCCCAGCATTTT	CASSPDRGGQPQHF
NA	TRBV7-6	TRBJ1-1	TRBD1	TGTGCCAGCAGCTTAACAGGGGGCGACACTGAAGCTTTCTTT	CASSLTGGDTEAFF
NA	TRBV4-3	TRBJ2-7	NA	TGCGCCAGCAGCCAAGGGGTCGCGGACTACGAGCAGTACTTC	CASSQGVADYEQYF
NA	TRBV25-1	TRBJ1-1	NA	TGTGCCAGCAGTGGTCCCGGCGGGAGAGGTTTTGAAGCTTTCTTT	CASSGPGGRGFEAFF
few	TRBV25-1	TRBJ1-1	TRBD1	TGTGCCAGCAGGGACAGGGGTAAATCCACTGAAGCTTTCTTT	CASRDRGKSTEAFF
NA	TRBV25-1	TRBJ2-5	TRBD2	TGTGCCAGCAGGAATAGCGGGAGAGAGGAACAAGAGACCCAGTACTTC	CASRNSGREEQETQYF
once	TRBV27	TRBJ1-2	NA	TGTGCCAGCACTCACGGGCCCGGCCCCGGCGGAGGCTACACCTTC	CASTHGPGPGGGYTF
NA	TRBV27	TRBJ2-5	NA	TGTGCCAGATTCTTGCCCCGGGGGCGAGAGACCCAGTACTTC	CARFLPRGRETQYF
NA	TRBV9	TRBJ1-1	NA	TGTGCCAGCAGCCCAGGAGAGGGGTTAGCTTTCTTT	CASSPGEGLAFF
NA	TRBV4-3	TRBJ2-2	NA	TGCGCCAGCAGCCAAGATCGGTGGTGGGCCGGGGAGCTGTTTTTT	CASSQDRWWAGELFF
NA	TRBV7-8	TRBJ2-2	NA	TGTGCCAGCAGCTTGGGGACCGGGGAGCTGTTTTTT	CASSLGTGELFF
NA	TRBV2	TRBJ2-7	NA	TGTGCCAGCAACAACCGGGACGGGAAGTACGAGCAGTACTTC	CASNNRDGKYEQYF
once	TRBV30	TRBJ2-1	NA	TGTGCCTGGACTTACGGGGGGCTACCGTTCTTC	CAWTYGGLPFF
once	TRBV6-5	TRBJ1-6	NA	TGTGCCAGCAGTTACGAGTCCTTGTATGGTTCACCCCTCCACTTT	CASSYESLYGSPLHF
NA	TRBV13	TRBJ2-7	TRBD1	TGTGCCAGCAGCTTAGCAACGGGACAGCTCTTCTACGAGCAGTACTTC	CASSLATGQLFYEQYF
NA	TRBV9	TRBJ2-1	NA	TGTGCCAGCAGCGGGAGGGCCTACAATGAGCAGTTCTTC	CASSGRAYNEQFF
NA	TRBV4-2	TRBJ2-7	NA	TGTGCCAGCAGCCAGCCGGGCCCCCCTTCTCGCGAGCAGTACTTC	CASSQPGPPSREQYF
NA	TRBV28	TRBJ2-7	NA	TGTGCCAGCAGTACCCGACAGGAGACCCCCTACGAGCAGTACTTC	CASSTRQETPYEQYF
NA	TRBV19	TRBJ1-5	NA	TGTGCCAGTAATGGGGAGGAGGGAAGGGAGGTCAGTCAGCCCCAGCATTTT	CASNGEEGREVSQPQHF
once	TRBV6-5	TRBJ2-1	NA	TGTGCCAGCAGTTATCTACAGGCTAATGAGCAGTTCTTC	CASSYLQANEQFF
NA	TRBV7-9	TRBJ2-2	TRBD2	TGTGCCAGCAGCTTTGGCATAGCGGGGGGGGACACCGGGGAGCTGTTTTTT	CASSFGIAGGDTGELFF
NA	TRBV9	TRBJ1-4	NA	TGTGCCAGCAGCGTAGGGACAGACCGAACAACTAATGAAAAACTGTTTTTT	CASSVGTDRTTNEKLFF